This T cell receptor beta chain was sequenced in a study of cytomegalovirus exposure and HLA in healthy donors. In the PCR, 60 Vbeta and 13 Jbeta primers were used. The data were produced by immunoSEQ multiplex PCR, yet TCRdb's version contains in-frame clones alone and is incomplete. The table shows about 91,000 clones, with about two thirds occurring only once. This clone was detected only a few times. The antigen is undetermined. Study conclusions and caveats: A later analysis revealed that TCR association rates differed between HLA loci, peaking at DRB1 and bottoming out at HLA-C. Earlier results showed most TCR beta V segments being productive about 90% or about 30% of the time. Available immune exposure information covered CMV serostatus only.

Though nominally healthy at sampling, donors likely had unrecorded immune exposures. The ends were cut back, 4 bases at V and 4 bases at J, with 11 bases in the middle. Germline loops: CDR1 SEHNR, CDR2 FQNEAQ (reference sequence). This CDR3 spans 14 amino acids. The sequence derives from a human donor in good health. This sequence joins TRBV7-9 and TRBJ1-5, with a possible D match to TRBD1 (6 bases). What was sequenced was PBMCs. The CDR3 DNA sequence: TGTGCCAGCAGCTCCACAGGGCCGAATCAGCCCCAGCATTTT. It yields the protein CASSSTGPNQPQHF.